The next 27 T cell receptor beta chains were all read from a single sample in a study of blood T cells in healthy people across ages. Then a second PCR, running about 6 to 12 cycles, was carried out with a sample-barcoded 5' primer and a J-beta primer mix. MiXCR, applied by TCRdb to the 5' RACE reads, yields one record per CDR3 protein. The sample holds approximately 810,000 distinct CDR3 sequences, 29% seen once. The source material was blood. All receptors come from an elderly woman in good health.

In nucleotides, the CDR3 is TGCGCCAGCAGTGCCGAGACGAACACTGAAGCTTTCTTT. It encodes CASSAETNTEAFF. The V call is TRBV10-1, the J call TRBJ1-1; D gene unclear. Germline assignment: CDR1 WNHNN and CDR2 SYGVQD (reference sequence). Trimming took off 4 bases at V and 1 base at J, with 7 bases between the two ends. This CDR3 contains 13 residues.

In this sample, this clonotype turned up a few times. The chain carries TRBV11-1 and TRBJ2-1; D tentatively reads TRBD1 or TRBD2 (5 bases each). The CDR3 runs 13 residues. V gave up 2 bases and J gave up 7 bases, with 9 bases separating them. From germline, CDR1 is SGHAT and CDR2 FQDESV (reference sequence). The CDR3 region is CASSLLWGNEQFF. The CDR3 bases are TGTGCCAGCAGCTTATTGTGGGGGAATGAGCAGTTCTTC.

This clonotype was recorded many times. The chain employs TRBV4-3 and TRBJ1-6; tentatively, D is TRBD1 (6 bases). V gave up 2 bases and J gave up 6 bases, with 8 bases separating them. This CDR3 comprises 14 residues. The germline V gene has CDR1 LGHNA and CDR2 YSLEER. This CDR3 is CASSQRDTNSPLHF. CDR3 coding DNA: TGCGCCAGCAGCCAACGGGACACTAATTCACCCCTCCACTTT.

Ten or more counts support this clonotype. The chain recombines TRBV7-2 with TRBJ1-1, with 7 bases identical to TRBD1. J gave up 2 bases and V 1 base, and 4 bases lay outside the gene matches. There are 15 residues in the CDR3. Germline V CDR1 and CDR2: SGHTA, FQGNSA. CDR3 protein: CASSLGGQTNTEAFF. CDR3 DNA sequence: TGTGCCAGCAGCTTAGGGGGACAGACTAACACTGAAGCTTTCTTT.

This chain's CDR3 is CASSSFLRTGTLGIGELFF. In nucleotides, the CDR3 is TGTGCCAGCAGTTCCTTTCTTAGGACAGGGACCCTCGGGATCGGGGAGCTGTTTTTT. The genes are TRBV6-2 or TRBV6-3 and TRBJ2-2; 8 bases match TRBD1. Unmatched junction bases numbered 20, after V lost 4 bases and J lost 7 bases. This CDR3 is 19 amino acids long. Germline V CDR1 and CDR2: MNHEY, SVGEGT.

A remark on this clonotype: This may be a read error, as it is one base from a much larger clone. This chain connects TRBV11-2 to TRBJ2-1; D perhaps matches TRBD2 (5 bases). Trimming left V 1 base short and J 8 bases short, with 15 bases between. The CDR3 spans 15 residues. Germline V gene sequence: CDR1 SGHAT, CDR2 FQNNGV. CDR3 in amino acids: CASSLGRGGFDEQFF. DNA of the CDR3: TGTGCCAGCAGCTTAGGACGGGGTGGTTTTGATGAGCAGTTCTTC.

This clonotype has at least ten counts. The CDR3 DNA reads TGTGCCAGCGGGGGGGCGTTTAGCACAGATACGCAGTATTTT. Its protein is CASGGAFSTDTQYF. The chain couples TRBV7-2 to TRBJ2-3; D perhaps matches TRBD2 (7 bases). V lost 8 bases and J 0 bases, leaving 12 bases between the germline ends. CDR1 and CDR2 from the germline V gene are SGHTA and FQGNSA. CDR3 length: 14 residues.

The sample holds many counts of this clonotype. J is TRBJ2-7 and V is TRBV7-2; TRBD2 matches at 8 bases. V gave up 1 base and J gave up 3 bases; unmatched junction bases: 8. Germline CDR1 is SGHTA and CDR2 is FQGNSA. This CDR3 is built from 16 residues. Written as DNA, the CDR3 is TGTGCCAGCAGCTTAGGAGGCGCGGGGGGCCTCTACGAGCAGTACTTC. The encoded protein is CASSLGGAGGLYEQYF.

Worth noting for this clonotype: Since a much larger clone is just one base distant, this may be a read error. The chain recombines TRBV10-3 with TRBJ2-7; D is uncertain. The V gene lost 1 base and the J gene lost 7 bases, with 11 bases spanning the gap. CDR3 length equals 13 residues. Per the germline V gene, CDR1 is ENHRY and CDR2 is SYGVKD. The CDR3 nucleotides are TGTGCCATCAGTGAGTTAGCTTACAATGAGCAGTACTTC. Encoded protein: CAISELAYNEQYF.

As to this clonotype: A much larger clone is a single base away; this may be a read error. V and J are TRBV11-2 and TRBJ2-3; D may be TRBD1 (5 bases). The germline CDR1 and CDR2 sequences are SGHAT and FQNNGV. With 4 bases removed from V and 1 base from J, the gap between germline ends came to 12 bases. The CDR3 is 15 amino acids. CDR3 loop: CASSSGSTGTDTQYF. The CDR3 nucleotides are TGTGCCAGCAGCTCGGGTTCGACAGGCACAGATACGCAGTATTTT.

This clonotype has only a few counts. One base away lies a much larger clone, so this may be a sequencing read error. Here the CDR3 DNA reads TGTGCCAGCAGCTTAGGGACCGGACCGCGAGGAGAGACCCGGTACTTC. Residues: CASSLGTGPRGETRYF. V gene TRBV7-2 combines with J gene TRBJ2-5; unclear D gene. Per the germline V gene, CDR1 is SGHTA and CDR2 is FQGNSA. The CDR3 length is 16 residues.

This clonotype has only a few counts. The V gene is TRBV16, the J gene TRBJ2-7; no definite D call. With 0 bases removed from V and 2 bases from J, the gap between germline ends came to 8 bases. The germline V gene has CDR1 KGHSY and CDR2 FQNENV. The CDR3 is 14 residues long. The CDR3 region is CASSQSRWAYEQYF. The CDR3 coding sequence is TGTGCCAGCAGCCAATCTCGGTGGGCCTACGAGCAGTACTTC.

This chain connects TRBV5-1 to TRBJ1-2, with D unclear. There are 13 residues in the CDR3. The V gene lost 0 bases and the J gene lost 8 bases, with 11 bases spanning the gap. Germline CDR1 SGHRS, CDR2 YFSETQ. CDR3 loop: CASSLGAPGGYTF. CDR3 in DNA: TGCGCCAGCAGCTTGGGGGCCCCGGGGGGCTACACCTTC. Full variable domain (rest looked up from reference TRBV5-1 and TRBJ1-2): KAGVTQTPRYLIKTRGQQVTLSCSPISGHRSVSWYQQTPGQGLQFLFEYFSETQRNKGNFPGRFSGRQFSNSRSEMNVSTLELGDSALYLCASSLGAPGGYTFGSGTRLTVV.

The chain is built from TRBV18 and TRBJ2-7, with TRBD1 matching over 7 bases. CDR1 is KGHSH, CDR2 LQKENI, per germline. V was pared by 9 bases and J by 3 bases, with 17 bases of the junction left unmatched. The CDR3 contains 16 residues. CDR3 nucleotides: TGTGCCAGGAGCCCACCGACTGGGTCAGGGGGCTACGAGCAGTACTTC. Its protein product is CARSPPTGSGGYEQYF. Using reference TRBV18 and TRBJ2-7 for the parts outside the CDR3, the full variable domain is NAGVMQNPRHLVRRRGQEARLRCSPMKGHSHVYWYRQLPEEGLKFMVYLQKENIIDESGMPKERFSAEFPKEGPSILRIQQVVRGDSAAYFCARSPPTGSGGYEQYFGPGTRLTVT.

This clonotype has just a few counts. V gene TRBV20-1 combines with J gene TRBJ2-7; 9 positions agree with TRBD1. Per the germline V gene, CDR1 is DFQATT and CDR2 is SNEGSKA (reference sequence). This CDR3 has 15 residues. V was pared by 5 bases and J by 3 bases, with 11 bases of the junction left unmatched. This CDR3 reads CSAPKRGQGHYEQYF. The DNA for the CDR3 is TGCAGTGCTCCTAAAAGGGGACAGGGACACTACGAGCAGTACTTC.

Points on this clonotype: Relative to the germline gene, one junction end is altered; a read error may explain this. The chain joins TRBV6-5 to TRBJ2-3; no reliable D call. CDR1 is MNHEY and CDR2 is SVGAGI in the germline V gene. This CDR3 is 15 amino acids long. The CDR3 loop reads CASNWTLPNTDTQYF. Written as DNA, the CDR3 is TGCGCCAGCAACTGGACCCTCCCGAACACAGATACGCAGTATTTT.

This clonotype was detected ten times or more. This chain uses TRBV29-1 with TRBJ2-5; TRBD2 agrees at 11 bases. Trimming cost V 6 bases and J 1 base; bases outside gene matches: 7. Germline CDR1 SQVTM, CDR2 ANQGSEA. The length of the CDR3 is 15 residues. The chain's CDR3 is CSVFPGLAVQETQYF. In nucleotides, the CDR3 is TGCAGCGTCTTTCCGGGACTAGCGGTCCAAGAGACCCAGTACTTC.

This clonotype was seen a handful of times. V is TRBV7-7 and J is TRBJ2-1, with 10 positions matching TRBD1. The CDR3 consists of 15 residues. In germline, CDR1 is SSHAT, CDR2 FNYEAQ (reference sequence). Trimming cost V 2 bases and J 12 bases; bases outside gene matches: 10. In DNA form, the CDR3 reads TGTGCCAGCAGCTTAATTCCGGGACAGGGGCATGTGCAGTTCTTC. Translation: CASSLIPGQGHVQFF.

The J gene is TRBJ1-1, the V gene TRBV6-1, with TRBD1 as a possible D gene (6 bases). This CDR3 region has 13 residues. The germline V gene has CDR1 MNHNS and CDR2 SASEGT. The ends were cut back, 11 bases at V and 4 bases at J, with 17 bases in the middle. The CDR3 coding sequence is TGTGCCGTCCACAGGGTTAGAGGCACTGAAGCTTTCTTT. Translation gives CAVHRVRGTEAFF.

This clonotype was detected many times. The gene calls are TRBV12-3 or TRBV12-4 and TRBJ2-3; TRBD1 aligns across 8 bases. The V gene end was trimmed by 7 bases and the J gene end by 2 bases; junction bases not matched to a gene: 5. There are 14 residues in the CDR3. CDR3 nucleotide sequence: TGTGCCAGCACCTGGACAGGGCTCACAGATACGCAGTATTTT. As protein: CASTWTGLTDTQYF.

In this sample, this clonotype turned up a few times. Written as DNA, the CDR3 is TGTGCCAGCAGTGAAGGACAGGGGGCTGTAGTACCCCTCCACTTT. It is translated as CASSEGQGAVVPLHF. This sequence joins TRBV2 and TRBJ1-6; 10 nucleotides match TRBD1. Germline lookup yields CDR1 SNHLY and CDR2 FYNNEI. With V trimmed by 1 base and J by 12 bases, 6 bases remained unmatched. The CDR3 has 15 amino acids. Full variable domain (rest looked up from reference TRBV2 and TRBJ1-6): EPEVTQTPSHQVTQMGQEVILRCVPISNHLYFYWYRQILGQKVEFLVSFYNNEISEKSEIFDDQFSVERPDGSNFTLKIRSTKLEDSAMYFCASSEGQGAVVPLHFGNGTRLTVT.

This clonotype was recorded at least ten times. This chain connects TRBV6-2 or TRBV6-3 to TRBJ2-5; 8 bases align to TRBD2. This CDR3 has 18 amino acids. The trim removed 4 bases at V and 4 bases at J, leaving 17 bases unmatched. Germline V gene lookup returns CDR1 MNHEY and CDR2 SVGEGT. The CDR3 here is CASSLGILAAGGGETQYF. The CDR3 bases are TGTGCCAGCAGTTTGGGGATTCTAGCGGCGGGGGGCGGAGAGACCCAGTACTTC.

This clonotype was recorded a few times. The chain employs TRBV18 and TRBJ1-2; D gene ambiguous. V lost 2 bases, J lost 1 base, and 8 bases lay in between. Germline V lookup: CDR1 KGHSH, CDR2 LQKENI. This CDR3 region has 14 residues. The chain's CDR3 is CASSPTQDNYGYTF. DNA of the CDR3: TGTGCCAGCTCACCAACGCAGGATAACTATGGCTACACCTTC.

This clonotype occurred once. J is TRBJ2-7 and V is TRBV20-1; 13 nucleotides agree with TRBD2. The CDR3 is made up of 16 amino acids. The trim removed 6 bases at V and 4 bases at J, leaving 12 bases unmatched. CDR1 is DFQATT and CDR2 is SNEGSKA in the germline V gene (reference sequence). CDR3 sequence reads: CSAPTRTSGSRYEQYF. The CDR3 DNA is TGCAGTGCACCCACGAGGACTAGCGGGAGTCGGTACGAGCAGTACTTC.

This clonotype occurred a few times. CDR3: CASSYRTAMNTEAFF. Written as DNA, the CDR3 is TGTGCCAGCAGCTACCGGACAGCCATGAACACTGAAGCTTTCTTT. The chain employs TRBV7-2 and TRBJ1-1, with D tentatively TRBD1 (6 bases). CDR1 and CDR2 from the germline V gene are SGHTA and FQGNSA. V lost 4 bases and J 0 bases, leaving 12 bases between the germline ends. The CDR3 spans 15 residues.

This rearrangement joins TRBV5-4 to TRBJ2-1, with 9 positions matching TRBD2. CDR1 and CDR2 from the germline V gene are SGHNT and YYREEE (reference sequence). This CDR3 has 15 amino acids. After removal of 0 bases from V and 10 bases from J, the junction contained 8 bases not matched to a gene. CDR3 sequence reads: CASSLGGGGDDEQFF. For the CDR3, the DNA is TGTGCCAGCAGCTTGGGAGGCGGGGGGGACGACGAGCAGTTCTTC. Filled out from reference TRBV5-4 and TRBJ2-1, the complete variable domain reads ETGVTQSPTHLIKTRGQQVTLRCSSQSGHNTVSWYQQALGQGPQFIFQYYREEENGRGNFPPRFSGLQFPNYSSELNVNALELDDSALYLCASSLGGGGDDEQFFGPGTRLTVL.

The V and J genes are TRBV5-6 and TRBJ1-2, with 9 bases that match TRBD1. Trimming removed 3 bases from V and 7 bases from J; junction bases left unmatched: 4. CDR1 and CDR2 from the germline V gene are SGHDT and YYEEEE. The CDR3 sequence is 13 residues long. CDR3 sequence reads: CASSWDREGGYTF. DNA for the CDR3: TGTGCCAGCAGCTGGGACAGGGAAGGTGGCTACACCTTC.